These T cell receptor beta chains were read from a single sample in a study of T cell responses to AZD1222 COVID-19 vaccine. Using immunoSEQ multiplex PCR, the repertoire was profiled, and TCRdb retains in-frame clones only, with some absent. There are 85,000 to 90,000 clones in the sample; roughly nine tenths occur only once, and 3% lies in the top ten. The sequencing here drew on peripheral blood, taken on day 0 of AZD1222 vaccination. The receptors were sampled from an adult in good health. Both conserved end residues are part of each CDR3. D genes are given only for firm matches. Not every row has a clone size; where given, it reads once, few, many or a size class.

abundance: .; j_gene: TRBJ1-4; d_gene: .; v_gene: TRBV27; CDR3nt: TGTGCCAGCAGGGACCTCGCAACTAATGAAAAACTGTTTTTT; CDR3aa: CASRDLATNEKLFF
abundance: .; j_gene: TRBJ1-1; d_gene: .; v_gene: TRBV7-3; CDR3nt: TGTGCCAGCAGCTTAAAGGCCACACCGAACACTGAAGCTTTCTTT; CDR3aa: CASSLKATPNTEAFF
abundance: .; j_gene: TRBJ1-2; d_gene: .; v_gene: TRBV7-8; CDR3nt: TGTGCCAGCAGTCCCCCCGAGAGGGCTGCTGGCTACACCTTC; CDR3aa: CASSPPERAAGYTF
abundance: .; j_gene: TRBJ2-3; d_gene: .; v_gene: TRBV15; CDR3nt: TGTGCCACCAGCAGAAGGTTATCTAGCACAGATACGCAGTATTTT; CDR3aa: CATSRRLSSTDTQYF
abundance: .; j_gene: TRBJ1-2; d_gene: TRBD1; v_gene: TRBV19; CDR3nt: TGTGCCAGTAGTAAAGACGGACAGGGGGGGTATGGCTACACCTTC; CDR3aa: CASSKDGQGGYGYTF
abundance: .; j_gene: TRBJ1-1; d_gene: TRBD1; v_gene: TRBV5-1; CDR3nt: TGCGCCAGCAGCTTCCAGACAGGGGGAGGTACTGAAGCTTTCTTT; CDR3aa: CASSFQTGGGTEAFF
abundance: once; j_gene: TRBJ1-1; d_gene: .; v_gene: TRBV6-4; CDR3nt: TGTGCCAGCAGTGGAGGACAGGAAGCTTTCTTT; CDR3aa: CASSGGQEAFF
abundance: once; j_gene: TRBJ1-1; d_gene: .; v_gene: TRBV4-1; CDR3nt: TGCGCCAGCAGCCAAGGTCCGACAGGGAACACTGAAGCTTTCTTT; CDR3aa: CASSQGPTGNTEAFF
abundance: .; j_gene: TRBJ2-3; d_gene: .; v_gene: TRBV5-1; CDR3nt: TGCGCCAGCAGCCCCTGGGGTAGCGAGGGCACAGATACGCAGTATTTT; CDR3aa: CASSPWGSEGTDTQYF
abundance: .; j_gene: TRBJ2-4; d_gene: TRBD1; v_gene: TRBV5-1; CDR3nt: TGCGCCAGCAGCGTGCGGACAGGGGGTATGGCCAAAAACATTCAGTACTTC; CDR3aa: CASSVRTGGMAKNIQYF
abundance: .; j_gene: TRBJ1-2; d_gene: .; v_gene: TRBV6-6; CDR3nt: TGTGCCAGCAGGACACAGGTTGGGACGGAGGGCTACACCTTC; CDR3aa: CASRTQVGTEGYTF
abundance: .; j_gene: TRBJ1-5; d_gene: .; v_gene: TRBV7-3; CDR3nt: TGTGCCAGCAGCGCAAATCCGGGGCAGCCCCAGCATTTT; CDR3aa: CASSANPGQPQHF
abundance: few; j_gene: TRBJ2-3; d_gene: .; v_gene: TRBV9; CDR3nt: TGTGCCAGCAGCGCGAGGGGGGTTTACACAGATACGCAGTATTTT; CDR3aa: CASSARGVYTDTQYF
abundance: .; j_gene: TRBJ2-2; d_gene: TRBD1; v_gene: TRBV28; CDR3nt: TGTGCCAGCAGTCGGACAGGGGGGGAAATCGGGGAGCTGTTTTTT; CDR3aa: CASSRTGGEIGELFF
abundance: once; j_gene: TRBJ2-1; d_gene: .; v_gene: TRBV7-6; CDR3nt: TGTGCCAGCAGTATTTACAATGAGCAGTTCTTC; CDR3aa: CASSIYNEQFF
abundance: .; j_gene: TRBJ2-7; d_gene: .; v_gene: TRBV28; CDR3nt: TGTGCCAGCAGCCACGAGGGCGCGCAGTACTTC; CDR3aa: CASSHEGAQYF
abundance: once; j_gene: TRBJ2-1; d_gene: .; v_gene: TRBV5-1; CDR3nt: TGCGCCAGCAGCTCCCAAAACAGGGCTGAAGAGCAGTTCTTC; CDR3aa: CASSSQNRAEEQFF
abundance: .; j_gene: TRBJ2-3; d_gene: TRBD2; v_gene: TRBV24-1; CDR3nt: TGTGCCACCAGTGATTCGGGACTAGCGGGGCCCACAGATACGCAGTATTTT; CDR3aa: CATSDSGLAGPTDTQYF
abundance: once; j_gene: TRBJ2-1; d_gene: .; v_gene: TRBV25-1; CDR3nt: TGTGCCAGCAGTGAATTAGGAGGGATCCATGAGCAGTTCTTC; CDR3aa: CASSELGGIHEQFF
abundance: .; j_gene: TRBJ2-2; d_gene: .; v_gene: TRBV5-4; CDR3nt: TGTGCCAGCAGCCCCCGGACACATACCGGGGAGCTGTTTTTT; CDR3aa: CASSPRTHTGELFF
abundance: .; j_gene: TRBJ2-4; d_gene: .; v_gene: TRBV11-2; CDR3nt: TGTGCCAGCAGCCTGAGCTTGGAAAACATTCAGTACTTC; CDR3aa: CASSLSLENIQYF
abundance: .; j_gene: TRBJ1-1; d_gene: .; v_gene: TRBV19; CDR3nt: TGTGCCAGTAAGTTTGGGGATACGAACACTGAAGCTTTCTTT; CDR3aa: CASKFGDTNTEAFF
abundance: .; j_gene: TRBJ2-1; d_gene: .; v_gene: TRBV24-1; CDR3nt: TGTGCCACCAGTGATTTAGGGACAGTCGGAGGGGGCTCCTACAATGAGCAGTTCTTC; CDR3aa: CATSDLGTVGGGSYNEQFF
abundance: once; j_gene: TRBJ1-1; d_gene: .; v_gene: TRBV6-5; CDR3nt: TGTGCCAGCGCCCCCAGGGGGAACACTGAAGCTTTCTTT; CDR3aa: CASAPRGNTEAFF
abundance: .; j_gene: TRBJ2-2; d_gene: TRBD2; v_gene: TRBV7-3; CDR3nt: TGTGCCAGCAGCCCAATAAAAATAATAGCGGGGGGACGCACCGGGGAGCTGTTTTTT; CDR3aa: CASSPIKIIAGGRTGELFF
abundance: .; j_gene: TRBJ1-2; d_gene: .; v_gene: TRBV21-1; CDR3nt: TGTGCCAGCAGCAGGGCCTCGGGCAGCGGCTACACCTTC; CDR3aa: CASSRASGSGYTF
abundance: .; j_gene: TRBJ1-2; d_gene: .; v_gene: TRBV29-1; CDR3nt: TGCAGCGGTGTTTGGGGGATGGGTGGCTACACCTTC; CDR3aa: CSGVWGMGGYTF
abundance: .; j_gene: TRBJ2-1; d_gene: TRBD2; v_gene: TRBV7-8; CDR3nt: TGTGCCAGCAGCCCCAGCGGGGGAGGCGGGGGGAGAAATGAGCAGTTCTTC; CDR3aa: CASSPSGGGGGRNEQFF
abundance: .; j_gene: TRBJ1-2; d_gene: TRBD1; v_gene: TRBV18; CDR3nt: TGTGCCAGCTCTACGGGACAGACCAATGGCTACACCTTC; CDR3aa: CASSTGQTNGYTF
abundance: .; j_gene: TRBJ2-5; d_gene: .; v_gene: TRBV27; CDR3nt: TGTGCCAGCAGTCGAGTTGGGCAGCAAGAGACCCAGTACTTC; CDR3aa: CASSRVGQQETQYF
abundance: .; j_gene: TRBJ2-7; d_gene: .; v_gene: TRBV18; CDR3nt: TGTGCCAGCTCATTAGGATCAGGGGACGAGCAGTACTTC; CDR3aa: CASSLGSGDEQYF
abundance: .; j_gene: TRBJ1-2; d_gene: TRBD1; v_gene: TRBV27; CDR3nt: TGTGCCAGCAGTTTATCGCAGACAGGGGGCCCGATAAACTATGGCTACACCTTC; CDR3aa: CASSLSQTGGPINYGYTF
abundance: .; j_gene: TRBJ1-2; d_gene: TRBD1; v_gene: TRBV9; CDR3nt: TGTGCCAGCAGCCCACAGGGGGACTATGGCTACACCTTC; CDR3aa: CASSPQGDYGYTF
abundance: .; j_gene: TRBJ2-2; d_gene: .; v_gene: TRBV29-1; CDR3nt: TGCAGCGTTGAAGGGTACACCGGGGAGCTGTTTTTT; CDR3aa: CSVEGYTGELFF
abundance: .; j_gene: TRBJ2-4; d_gene: .; v_gene: TRBV7-2; CDR3nt: TGTGCCAGCAGCTTAGGGGCAGGGGAGGCCAAAAACATTCAGTACTTC; CDR3aa: CASSLGAGEAKNIQYF
abundance: .; j_gene: TRBJ2-1; d_gene: .; v_gene: TRBV27; CDR3nt: TGTGCCAGCAGTTCCAGCTCCTACAATGAGCAGTTCTTC; CDR3aa: CASSSSSYNEQFF
abundance: .; j_gene: TRBJ2-6; d_gene: .; v_gene: TRBV28; CDR3nt: TGTGCCAGCAGTCCCAACACGCTGCCTGGGGCCAACGTCCTGACTTTC; CDR3aa: CASSPNTLPGANVLTF
abundance: .; j_gene: TRBJ1-4; d_gene: .; v_gene: TRBV18; CDR3nt: TGTGCCAGCTCGCCACGGGAGGCAGCAACTAATGAAAAACTGTTTTTT; CDR3aa: CASSPREAATNEKLFF
abundance: .; j_gene: TRBJ2-5; d_gene: .; v_gene: TRBV15; CDR3nt: TGTGCCACCAGCAGAGGGACAGCCGGTAGGGGAGAGACCCAGTACTTC; CDR3aa: CATSRGTAGRGETQYF
abundance: .; j_gene: TRBJ2-7; d_gene: .; v_gene: TRBV14; CDR3nt: TGTGCCAGCAGCCCTTGGGACTCCCTCTACGAGCAGTACTTC; CDR3aa: CASSPWDSLYEQYF
abundance: .; j_gene: TRBJ1-5; d_gene: .; v_gene: TRBV9; CDR3nt: TGTGCCAGCAGCGTCGGACCGAATCAGCCCCAGCATTTT; CDR3aa: CASSVGPNQPQHF
abundance: .; j_gene: TRBJ1-2; d_gene: TRBD1; v_gene: TRBV7-6; CDR3nt: TGTGCCAGCAGCTACCGGGCCACGGGACAGGGTAGCTACACCTTC; CDR3aa: CASSYRATGQGSYTF
abundance: once; j_gene: TRBJ1-2; d_gene: .; v_gene: TRBV10-2; CDR3nt: TGCGCCAGCAGTGATGGCCCTACGCGGGGCCAGTGGTCTAACTATGGCTACACCTTC; CDR3aa: CASSDGPTRGQWSNYGYTF
abundance: .; j_gene: TRBJ2-7; d_gene: .; v_gene: TRBV3-1/TRBV3-2; CDR3nt: TGTGCCAGCAGCCAAGGTTTCTACGAGCAGTACTTC; CDR3aa: CASSQGFYEQYF
abundance: .; j_gene: TRBJ1-1; d_gene: TRBD1; v_gene: TRBV27; CDR3nt: TGTGCCAGCAGTTTAAGGGGGCCAACTGAAGCTTTCTTT; CDR3aa: CASSLRGPTEAFF
abundance: .; j_gene: TRBJ2-7; d_gene: .; v_gene: TRBV23-1; CDR3nt: TGCGCCAGCAGTCACCCCCCCTCAGGGAGCTCCTACGAGCAGTACTTC; CDR3aa: CASSHPPSGSSYEQYF
abundance: .; j_gene: TRBJ2-7; d_gene: TRBD1; v_gene: TRBV6-5; CDR3nt: TGTGCCAGCAGTTACGGCAGGGGGCGAGACGAGCAGTACTTC; CDR3aa: CASSYGRGRDEQYF
abundance: .; j_gene: TRBJ1-5; d_gene: TRBD1; v_gene: TRBV6-5; CDR3nt: TGTGCCAGCAGTCCTACAGGGGGCAATCAGCCCCAGCATTTT; CDR3aa: CASSPTGGNQPQHF
abundance: .; j_gene: TRBJ1-1; d_gene: .; v_gene: TRBV27; CDR3nt: TGTGCCAGCAGTTATATCGGGACGGGGGTGGCTTTCTTT; CDR3aa: CASSYIGTGVAFF
abundance: .; j_gene: TRBJ1-3; d_gene: .; v_gene: TRBV20-1; CDR3nt: TGCAGTGCTAGTAAAGGTGACTTCTCTGGAAACACCATATATTTT; CDR3aa: CSASKGDFSGNTIYF
abundance: .; j_gene: TRBJ2-1; d_gene: .; v_gene: TRBV5-1; CDR3nt: TGCGCCAGCAGCCTAAGGGGTAGACAGGAGAGCTCCTACAATGAGCAGTTCTTC; CDR3aa: CASSLRGRQESSYNEQFF
abundance: .; j_gene: TRBJ1-6; d_gene: TRBD1; v_gene: TRBV7-2; CDR3nt: TGTGCCAGCAGCTTGGCCGGGACAGGGGTCCGGGTGACCCTCCACTTT; CDR3aa: CASSLAGTGVRVTLHF
abundance: once; j_gene: TRBJ1-3; d_gene: .; v_gene: TRBV29-1; CDR3nt: TGCAGCGTTGGAACCCAAGGGGTCCTCTCTGGAAACACCATATATTTT; CDR3aa: CSVGTQGVLSGNTIYF
abundance: .; j_gene: TRBJ1-2; d_gene: .; v_gene: TRBV19; CDR3nt: TGTGCCAGTAGTGAGGGGGACGGCTACACCTTC; CDR3aa: CASSEGDGYTF
abundance: .; j_gene: TRBJ2-3; d_gene: .; v_gene: TRBV18; CDR3nt: TGTGCCAGCTCACCACCGTTGGGTAGCACAGATACGCAGTATTTT; CDR3aa: CASSPPLGSTDTQYF
abundance: once; j_gene: TRBJ2-1; d_gene: TRBD2; v_gene: TRBV10-2; CDR3nt: TGCGCCAGCAGTGAGTTGTCCCAAGCGGGAGGAAGGGCAATCGTTGAGCAGTTCTTC; CDR3aa: CASSELSQAGGRAIVEQFF
abundance: .; j_gene: TRBJ2-1; d_gene: TRBD2; v_gene: TRBV2; CDR3nt: TGTGCCAGCAGTGAAGTCGATCGGACTAGCGGGCCCGCGGGTGATGAGCAGTTCTTC; CDR3aa: CASSEVDRTSGPAGDEQFF
abundance: .; j_gene: TRBJ1-2; d_gene: .; v_gene: TRBV15; CDR3nt: TGTGCCACCAGCAGAGGACAGGACTATGGCTACACCTTC; CDR3aa: CATSRGQDYGYTF
abundance: .; j_gene: TRBJ1-5; d_gene: TRBD1; v_gene: TRBV19; CDR3nt: TGTGCCAGTAGCGACAGGGAATGGCAGCCCCAGCATTTT; CDR3aa: CASSDREWQPQHF